This TCR beta chain emerged from a study of shared clonotypes between healthy human individuals. TCRdb's copy holds only in-frame clones and misses some; the assay was immunoSEQ multiplex PCR. The sample records 1.5 million to 2.5 million clones, over 85% being singletons. Naive CD8 isolation took CD45RO-negative cells positively selected for CCR7 and excluded terminally differentiated effector memory CD45RA+ cells. Germline V gene lookup returns CDR1 GTSNPN and CDR2 SVGIG (reference sequence). This CDR3 region has 11 residues. V was clipped by 2 bases and J by 8 bases, with 7 bases between them. The sample comprised naive CD8+ T cells sorted from blood. The receptor's source is a man aged 18-30 years in good health. V gene TRBV30 combines with J gene TRBJ2-1; no clear D gene. CDR3 in amino acids: CAWSPGHEQFF. CDR3 nucleotides: TGTGCCTGGAGTCCTGGGCATGAGCAGTTCTTC.